The 21 T cell receptor beta chains below come from one sample, sequenced in a study of OX40 agonist ivuxolimab in advanced cancers. Profiling relied on immunoSEQ multiplex PCR, and the TCRdb table lists in-frame clones only, not all of them. The repertoire holds some 37,000 clones, with around 82% as singletons. The sequences come from CD4+ or CD8+ T cells sorted from blood, collected in a trial of the OX40 agonist ivuxolimab. Receptors originate from an adult with an advanced solid tumor such as melanoma, head and neck, liver or kidney cancer.

The rearrangement joins TRBV25-1 to TRBJ2-2, with no clear D. Germline V gene lookup returns CDR1 MGHDK and CDR2 SYGVNS. Trimming stripped 4 bases from V and 0 bases from J, with 6 bases between. The CDR3 has 14 residues. CDR3 nucleotide sequence: TGTGCCAGCAGTGCAGAACCGAACACCGGGGAGCTGTTTTTT. Protein sequence: CASSAEPNTGELFF.

This sequence joins TRBV27 and TRBJ2-3; no clear D. There are 13 residues in the CDR3. CDR1 and CDR2 (germline): MNHEY, SMNVEV (reference sequence). Between the trimmed V and J ends, which lost 5 bases and 7 bases, there was a span of 13 bases. CDR3 in amino acids: CASSTLGRYTQYF. CDR3 nucleotide sequence: TGTGCCAGCAGTACCCTCGGTCGATATACGCAGTATTTT.

DNA of the CDR3: TGTGCCAGCAGTTCCAGCTACAGGGCCTCCTACAATGAGCAGTTCTTC. This gives the protein CASSSSYRASYNEQFF. This chain joins TRBV7-9 and TRBJ2-1, with D possibly matching TRBD1 (6 bases). Trimming shortened V by 6 bases and J by 0 bases, and 15 bases separated the two germline ends. The length of the CDR3 is 16 residues. Germline CDR1 and CDR2: SEHNR and FQNEAQ (reference sequence).

The rearrangement uses TRBV7-9 and TRBJ1-2; 9 nucleotides align to TRBD1. Germline V CDR1 and CDR2: SEHNR, FQNEAQ (reference sequence). The CDR3 has 14 residues. The ends lost 4 bases at V and 7 bases at J; junction bases unmatched: 7. CDR3 region: CASSWTGVTVGYTF. In DNA form, the CDR3 reads TGTGCCAGCAGCTGGACAGGGGTGACGGTTGGCTACACCTTC.

The DNA of the CDR3 is TGTGCCAGCAGTTTTGCCCGAAGACCTCAGTACTTC. Its translation: CASSFARRPQYF. The chain recombines TRBV28 with TRBJ2-7; D uncertain. CDR1 is MDHEN, CDR2 SYDVKM, per germline. The CDR3 loop spans 12 amino acids. V was trimmed by 3 bases and J by 10 bases, leaving 13 bases between them.

This clone was observed a few times. The chain recombines TRBV19 with TRBJ1-6; D ambiguous. Trimming stripped 6 bases from V and 7 bases from J, with 13 bases between. The V gene's germline CDR1 is LNHDA and CDR2 SQIVND (reference sequence). This CDR3 comprises 14 residues. CDR3 DNA sequence: TGTGCCAGTAGGGTGCAGATGGGGAATTCACCCCTCCACTTT. The encoded protein is CASRVQMGNSPLHF.

On this clone: Sequence at one end of the junction differs from germline and may be a read error. The chain combines TRBV7-7 with TRBJ2-7; D gene ambiguous. The CDR3 runs 13 residues. CDR1 SSHAT and CDR2 FNYEAQ come from the germline V gene (reference sequence). The CDR3 loop reads CASSLRPGDEQYF. The CDR3 DNA reads TGTGCTAGCAGCTTACGCCCAGGTGACGAGCAGTACTTC.

This clone appeared once. V is TRBV29-1 and J is TRBJ2-2; the match to TRBD1 covers 12 bases. Looked up from germline, CDR1 is SQVTM and CDR2 is ANQGSEA. This CDR3 comprises 15 residues. V dropped 7 bases and J dropped 4; count of bases not matched to a gene: 7. The CDR3 DNA reads as TGCAGCGGGACGGGGACAGGGGGCATCACCGGGGAGCTGTTTTTT. This gives the protein CSGTGTGGITGELFF.

The chain uses TRBV28 and TRBJ1-5; D not certain. This CDR3 is built from 14 residues. Germline V gives CDR1 MDHEN, CDR2 SYDVKM. V lost 1 base and J lost 7, with 11 bases in between. This CDR3 reads CASSLSGNWQPQHF. Written as DNA, the CDR3 is TGTGCCAGCAGTTTATCGGGGAATTGGCAGCCCCAGCATTTT.

The chain links TRBV30 to TRBJ1-2, with D perhaps TRBD1 (5 bases). This CDR3 has 16 residues. Germline V gene data show CDR1 as GTSNPN and CDR2 as SVGIG (reference sequence). V lost 0 bases, J lost 0 bases, and 14 bases lay in between. CDR3: CAWSVPRTGANYGYTF. CDR3 coding DNA: TGTGCCTGGAGTGTACCCCGTACAGGAGCTAACTATGGCTACACCTTC.

The genes are TRBV6-1 and TRBJ2-7, with no clear D. The germline V and J ends were trimmed by 1 base and 6 bases, with 10 bases remaining between them. This CDR3 comprises 13 residues. The germline gives CDR1 MNHNS, CDR2 SASEGT. CDR3 nucleotide sequence: TGTGCCAGCAGTGAAGAACCCAGGAGCGAGCAGTACTTC. It yields the protein CASSEEPRSEQYF.

The CDR3 DNA is TGTGCCAGCAGTTCTAATACAGGGGGGATTGTTGGCACAGATACGCAGTATTTT. Translation: CASSSNTGGIVGTDTQYF. The rearrangement uses TRBV28 and TRBJ2-3, with 8 bases matching TRBD1. The junction had 13 bases not matched to a gene; V was cut back by 4 bases and J by 1 base. In germline, CDR1 is MDHEN, CDR2 SYDVKM. This CDR3 region has 18 residues.

This clone was seen more than once but under ten times. This sample includes further DNA sequences coding for the same CDR3. This chain's CDR3 is CAISGGTALGGSYEQYF. The CDR3 nucleotides are TGTGCCATCAGCGGGGGGACAGCCCTTGGAGGCTCCTACGAGCAGTACTTC. The chain combines TRBV10-3 with TRBJ2-7; D could derive from TRBD1 or TRBD2 (7 bases each). CDR1 and CDR2 (germline): ENHRY, SYGVKD. Deletions cut 6 bases from V and 0 bases from J, with 21 bases between. The CDR3 length is 17 residues.

V is TRBV7-8 and J is TRBJ2-3, with 9 nucleotides matching TRBD1. The germline V gene has CDR1 SGHVS and CDR2 FQNEAQ. V shed 4 bases, J shed 2 bases, and the junction held 7 bases outside the gene matches. CDR3 length equals 16 residues. CDR3 nucleotide sequence: TGTGCCAGCAGCTCTGTTCGGACAGGGGCCACAGATACGCAGTATTTT. Its translation is CASSSVRTGATDTQYF.

This clone was picked up a small number of times. The J gene is TRBJ2-7, the V gene TRBV15, with 8 bases matching TRBD2. This CDR3 contains 13 residues. Germline-derived CDR1 and CDR2 are LNHNV and YYDKDF (reference sequence). V trimming: 5 bases; J trimming: 5 bases; junction bases outside the gene matches: 5. The CDR3 region has the DNA TGTGCCACCAGCTCGGGGGGGGGCCACGAGCAGTACTTC. It yields the protein CATSSGGGHEQYF.

The chain employs TRBV9 and TRBJ1-5; the D is unclear. Trimming shortened V by 4 bases and J by 10 bases, and 18 bases separated the two germline ends. The CDR3 has 14 amino acids. The V gene's germline CDR1 is SGDLS and CDR2 YYNGEE. In DNA form, the CDR3 reads TGTGCCAGCAGCCCCTCAGTCCAGGCAGAACCCCAGCATTTT. Translation: CASSPSVQAEPQHF.

There are a few counts of this clone. This chain links TRBV10-3 with TRBJ2-7, with no clear D. Deletions cut 5 bases from V and 0 bases from J, with 14 bases between. This CDR3 spans 15 amino acids. Germline V gives CDR1 ENHRY, CDR2 SYGVKD. The CDR3 loop is CAISKDGENSYEQYF. The CDR3 region has the DNA TGTGCCATCAGTAAGGACGGTGAAAACTCCTACGAGCAGTACTTC.

The J gene is TRBJ2-4, the V gene TRBV4-2; either TRBD1 or TRBD2 may supply D (5 bases each). Germline values: CDR1 LGHNA, CDR2 YNFKEQ. CDR3 length equals 18 residues. Trimming cost V 3 bases and J 0 bases, with 18 bases left between them. In DNA form, the CDR3 reads TGTGCCAGCAGCCACCCCAACGGGGCTAACCTAGCCAAAAACATTCAGTACTTC. It encodes CASSHPNGANLAKNIQYF.

The J gene is TRBJ2-1, the V gene TRBV27, with unresolved D. V was pared by 6 bases and J by 6 bases, with 15 bases between. The CDR3 extends over 14 amino acids. The germline V gene has CDR1 MNHEY and CDR2 SMNVEV (reference sequence). As DNA, the CDR3 is TGTGCCAGCAGAGCCCCCGGCTACGGCAATGAGCAGTTCTTC. Translation: CASRAPGYGNEQFF.

The chain carries TRBV2 and TRBJ1-5, with D possibly TRBD1 on 6 matching bases. The ends were cut back, 6 bases at V and 11 bases at J, with 14 bases in the middle. This CDR3 is 12 amino acids long. The germline V gene encodes CDR1 SNHLY and CDR2 FYNNEI. The CDR3 DNA reads as TGTGCCAGCAGCGTGGCAGGGGAGGCCCAGCATTTT. Translating gives CASSVAGEAQHF.

The chain has TRBV28 and TRBJ2-5; D call uncertain. The CDR3 sequence is 15 residues long. With 1 base removed from V and 5 bases from J, the gap between germline ends came to 14 bases. Germline lookup yields CDR1 MDHEN and CDR2 SYDVKM. The CDR3 protein is CASSLFRSAPETQYF. The CDR3 region has the DNA TGTGCCAGCAGTTTATTCCGGTCAGCCCCCGAGACCCAGTACTTC. The complete variable domain, with remaining parts taken from reference TRBV28 and TRBJ2-5, reads DVKVTQSSRYLVKRTGEKVFLECVQDMDHENMFWYRQDPGLGLRLIYFSYDVKMKEKGDIPEGYSVSREKKERFSLILESASTNQTSMYLCASSLFRSAPETQYFGPGTRLLVL.